Listed below are T cell receptor beta chains from one sample, sequenced in a study of blood T cell repertoires in COVID-19. The data were produced by immunoSEQ multiplex PCR, yet TCRdb's version contains in-frame clones alone and is incomplete. The sample contains roughly 250,000 clones, around 79% of which appear only once. Material: peripheral blood. Receptors originate from a woman aged 80 or over with acute or convalescent COVID-19. Both conserved end residues are part of each CDR3. D genes are given only for firm matches. Clone size is stated in some rows and not others, as once, few, many or a class when expanded.

clone size	D gene	V gene	J gene	CDR3 protein	CDR3 DNA
.	TRBD2	TRBV6-2/TRBV6-3	TRBJ2-5	CASSLAGGLETQYF	TGTGCCAGCAGTCTAGCGGGGGGGCTTGAGACCCAGTACTTC
.	TRBD1	TRBV2	TRBJ2-3	CASSGQGRTDTQYF	TGTGCCAGCAGCGGACAGGGGAGGACAGATACGCAGTATTTT
few	TRBD2	TRBV3-1/TRBV3-2	TRBJ2-1	CASSLASGGVSYNEQFF	TGTGCCAGCAGCCTTGCTAGCGGGGGTGTTTCCTACAATGAGCAGTTCTTC
.	TRBD2	TRBV13	TRBJ2-3	CASSYKVSGAGPDTQYF	TGTGCCAGCAGCTATAAGGTTAGCGGGGCAGGCCCAGATACGCAGTATTTT
.	.	TRBV7-2	TRBJ1-1	CASSPRTATEAFF	TGTGCCAGCAGCCCCCGGACAGCTACTGAAGCTTTCTTT
.	TRBD2	TRBV4-1	TRBJ2-5	CASSQPRGSGSVYQETQYF	TGCGCCAGCAGCCAACCCCGGGGTAGCGGGAGCGTGTACCAAGAGACCCAGTACTTC
once	.	TRBV21-1	TRBJ1-6	CASSKSGQRRIRNSPLHF	TGTGCCAGCAGCAAAAGTGGACAGAGAAGGATAAGAAATTCACCCCTCCACTTT
once	.	TRBV5-5	TRBJ1-4	CASSFGQVPNEKLFF	TGTGCCAGCAGCTTTGGGCAGGTCCCTAATGAAAAACTGTTTTTT
.	TRBD2	TRBV12-3/TRBV12-4	TRBJ2-1	CASSELAGEQFF	TGTGCCAGCAGCGAACTAGCGGGCGAGCAGTTCTTC
.	.	TRBV11-2	TRBJ1-2	CASSPPQTGRAYTF	TGTGCCAGCAGTCCACCCCAGACAGGTCGTGCCTACACCTTC
.	.	TRBV12-5	TRBJ2-1	CASGLVEGLSYNEQFF	TGTGCTAGTGGTTTGGTAGAGGGCCTTTCCTACAATGAGCAGTTCTTC
.	.	TRBV4-3	TRBJ2-2	CASSQEERTGELFF	TGCGCCAGCAGCCAAGAAGAGAGAACCGGGGAGCTGTTTTTT
.	TRBD2	TRBV7-7	TRBJ2-1	CASSSGGGSGVEQFF	TGTGCCAGCAGCTCCGGAGGAGGGAGCGGGGTTGAGCAGTTCTTC
.	TRBD1	TRBV2	TRBJ1-6	CASSPQGLDNSPLHF	TGTGCCAGCAGTCCACAGGGGCTGGACAATTCACCCCTCCACTTT
few	.	TRBV5-1	TRBJ2-7	CASSLKDAGWNEQYF	TGCGCCAGCAGCTTGAAGGATGCAGGGTGGAACGAGCAGTACTTC
.	.	TRBV19	TRBJ1-1	CASSRGTVGTEAFF	TGTGCCAGTAGTAGGGGGACTGTAGGCACTGAAGCTTTCTTT
once	.	TRBV3-1/TRBV3-2	TRBJ2-5	CASSVGGGETQYF	TGTGCCAGCAGCGTTGGAGGAGGAGAGACCCAGTACTTC
.	TRBD2	TRBV5-1	TRBJ2-7	CASRYWATSGVSYEQYF	TGCGCCAGCAGATATTGGGCCACTAGCGGGGTCTCCTACGAGCAGTACTTC
.	TRBD1	TRBV19	TRBJ1-6	CASSKWGQDAGYNSPLHF	TGTGCCAGTAGTAAATGGGGACAGGACGCGGGCTATAATTCACCCCTCCACTTT
.	.	TRBV4-1	TRBJ1-1	CASSSFPGANTEAFF	TGCGCCAGCAGCTCCTTTCCAGGGGCGAACACTGAAGCTTTCTTT
few	TRBD1	TRBV5-6	TRBJ1-2	CASSLMDRAGYTF	TGTGCCAGCAGCCTAATGGACAGGGCGGGATACACCTTC
.	.	TRBV2	TRBJ2-6	CASRGSISGANVLTF	TGTGCCAGCAGGGGTAGCATCTCTGGGGCCAACGTCCTGACTTTC
few	TRBD1	TRBV25-1	TRBJ1-1	CASSLPGQGKGEAFF	TGTGCCAGCAGTCTCCCAGGACAGGGGAAAGGTGAAGCTTTCTTT
.	.	TRBV2	TRBJ2-7	CASSSQGGSSYEQYF	TGTGCCAGCAGTTCACAGGGAGGGAGCTCCTACGAGCAGTACTTC
.	TRBD1	TRBV2	TRBJ2-3	CASRRDRVSTDTQYF	TGTGCCAGCAGACGGGACAGGGTGAGCACAGATACGCAGTATTTT
once	.	TRBV9	TRBJ2-1	CASSPQDLRDEQFF	TGTGCCAGCAGCCCCCAGGACTTACGCGATGAGCAGTTCTTC
.	.	TRBV6-5	TRBJ2-1	CASRVGTGHYNEQFF	TGTGCCAGCAGGGTTGGGACTGGCCATTACAATGAGCAGTTCTTC
.	.	TRBV10-1	TRBJ2-7	CASSSASYEQYF	TGCGCCAGCAGTAGTGCGTCCTACGAGCAGTACTTC
.	.	TRBV5-4	TRBJ2-2	CASSLGGAGGTNTGELFF	TGTGCCAGCAGCTTGGGAGGAGCGGGCGGAACGAACACCGGGGAGCTGTTTTTT
once	.	TRBV27	TRBJ1-1	CASRPLLFLNTEAFF	TGTGCCAGCAGGCCGCTATTGTTTTTAAACACTGAAGCTTTCTTT
few	.	TRBV6-6	TRBJ1-1	CASSSYRVENTEAFF	TGTGCCAGCAGTTCTTACAGGGTTGAGAACACTGAAGCTTTCTTT
.	TRBD2	TRBV2	TRBJ2-1	CATSGLARTKSSYNEQFF	TGTGCCACCTCGGGACTAGCGCGAACAAAATCCTCCTACAATGAGCAGTTCTTC
.	.	TRBV7-2	TRBJ1-5	CASSLGMGPQPQHF	TGTGCCAGCAGCTTAGGGATGGGCCCACAGCCCCAGCATTTT
.	.	TRBV7-9	TRBJ2-3	CASSLAPILADTQYF	TGTGCCAGCAGCTTAGCCCCAATACTAGCAGATACGCAGTATTTT
.	TRBD1	TRBV5-1	TRBJ1-2	CASSPGQGDFWRDGYTF	TGCGCCAGCAGCCCGGGACAGGGAGATTTTTGGCGGGATGGCTACACCTTC
.	TRBD2	TRBV4-1	TRBJ2-1	CASSLGLAGPGRDEQFF	TGCGCCAGCAGCCTTGGACTAGCGGGTCCCGGGCGGGATGAGCAGTTCTTC
few	.	TRBV4-1	TRBJ2-7	CASSQEWGGGYEQYF	TGCGCCAGCAGCCAAGAATGGGGAGGGGGCTACGAGCAGTACTTC
.	TRBD1	TRBV5-1	TRBJ1-2	CASSAQGAGYGYTF	TGCGCCAGCAGCGCACAGGGGGCGGGTTATGGCTACACCTTC
.	.	TRBV21-1	TRBJ2-7	CASSWTVFHEQYF	TGTGCCAGCAGCTGGACAGTATTCCACGAGCAGTACTTC
once	.	TRBV5-1	TRBJ2-1	CASSLDIEGEQFF	TGCGCCAGCAGCTTGGATATCGAGGGTGAGCAGTTCTTC
.	.	TRBV3-1/TRBV3-2	TRBJ1-1	CASSRGGGTEAFF	TGTGCCAGCAGCCGCGGGGGGGGGACTGAAGCTTTCTTT
.	TRBD1	TRBV7-2	TRBJ2-1	CASSPSGGQGGNEQFF	TGTGCCAGCAGCCCCTCGGGGGGACAGGGAGGCAATGAGCAGTTCTTC
few	TRBD2	TRBV4-3	TRBJ2-1	CASSQRLAGPSYNEQFF	TGCGCCAGCAGCCAAAGGCTAGCGGGGCCGTCCTACAATGAGCAGTTCTTC
.	TRBD2	TRBV3-1/TRBV3-2	TRBJ2-1	CASSQVSGRGVYNEQFF	TGTGCCAGCAGCCAAGTTTCCGGACGGGGGGTCTACAATGAGCAGTTCTTC
.	.	TRBV2	TRBJ1-2	CASTGQGTIYGYTF	TGTGCCAGCACTGGGCAGGGGACCATCTATGGCTACACCTTC
.	.	TRBV5-5	TRBJ1-1	CASSLLRAAISNTEAFF	TGTGCCAGCAGCTTGTTGAGGGCAGCGATATCGAACACTGAAGCTTTCTTT
.	.	TRBV18	TRBJ2-7	CASSLGSQVYEQYF	TGTGCCAGCTCACTGGGTAGTCAGGTTTACGAGCAGTACTTC
.	.	TRBV29-1	TRBJ2-7	CSVAWTVSYEQYF	TGCAGCGTTGCCTGGACAGTTTCCTACGAGCAGTACTTC
.	TRBD2	TRBV5-1	TRBJ2-5	CASSSGFSGTSVRETQYF	TGCGCCAGCAGCTCAGGCTTCTCCGGGACTAGCGTTCGAGAGACCCAGTACTTC
.	TRBD1	TRBV5-1	TRBJ2-7	CASSLPSGTGDEQYF	TGCGCCAGCAGCTTACCCTCCGGGACAGGGGACGAGCAGTACTTC
.	TRBD1	TRBV10-3	TRBJ1-2	CAVPDFRGVVGYTF	TGTGCCGTCCCGGATTTCAGGGGGGTGGTTGGCTACACCTTC
.	TRBD1	TRBV27	TRBJ2-7	CASRRTGGDEQYF	TGTGCCAGCAGGCGGACAGGGGGCGACGAGCAGTACTTC
few	TRBD1	TRBV7-9	TRBJ1-1	CASRLDRGLAFF	TGTGCCAGCAGACTAGACAGGGGGCTAGCTTTCTTT
few	TRBD2	TRBV5-1	TRBJ2-7	CASSLVGGRAGEQYF	TGCGCCAGCAGCTTGGTTGGTGGGAGGGCCGGAGAGCAGTACTTC
.	.	TRBV19	TRBJ1-1	CASSASSIGGTEAFF	TGTGCCAGTAGTGCATCCTCGATTGGAGGCACTGAAGCTTTCTTT
few	TRBD1	TRBV19	TRBJ1-1	CASNRGTRDTEAFF	TGTGCCAGCAACAGGGGCACGAGGGACACTGAAGCTTTCTTT
.	.	TRBV7-9	TRBJ1-4	CASSSDGPAKLFF	TGTGCCAGCAGCTCAGATGGTCCCGCAAAACTGTTTTTT